Listed below are T cell receptor beta chains from one sample, sequenced in a study of blood T cell repertoires in COVID-19. The data were produced by immunoSEQ multiplex PCR, yet TCRdb's version contains in-frame clones alone and is incomplete. The repertoire holds fewer than 450,000 clones, 91% seen once, with less than 3.5% in the top ten. Sequenced material: peripheral blood. The source of these receptors is a woman between 18 and 30 years old who had recovered from COVID-19. CDR3s include the opening cysteine and the closing phenylalanine or tryptophan. Fields, in order: CDR3 DNA, CDR3 protein, V gene, clone size, CDR3 length, J gene, D gene. A D gene is named only where the DNA matches it firmly. Rows may omit the clone size; those that give it use once, few, many or a size class.

TGTGCCTGGACCGTAAGTGGGGGGGCAAGCAATCAGCCCCAGCATTTT | CAWTVSGGASNQPQHF | TRBV30 | . | 16 | TRBJ1-5 | .
TGTGCCAGCAGCGTAGACGGAGCGGGAGGTTCGGATACGCAGTATTTT | CASSVDGAGGSDTQYF | TRBV9 | once | 16 | TRBJ2-3 | TRBD2
TGTGCCAGCAGCTCCGGACTAGCGGGAGAACATGGTGAGCAGTTCTTC | CASSSGLAGEHGEQFF | TRBV11-2 | . | 16 | TRBJ2-1 | TRBD2
TGTGCCATCAGTGAGTCGAGGGCAGTCAACACTGAAGCTTTCTTT | CAISESRAVNTEAFF | TRBV10-3 | . | 15 | TRBJ1-1 | .
TGTGCCATCATGGCTAGCGGGAGAAGTGGGCAGTTCTTC | CAIMASGRSGQFF | TRBV10-3 | . | 13 | TRBJ2-1 | TRBD2
TGCAGCGTTGAGCGAAGCGGACTAGATACGCAGTATTTT | CSVERSGLDTQYF | TRBV29-1 | . | 13 | TRBJ2-3 | .
TGCGCCAGCAGTGAGTCTCTCTACAATGAGCAGTTCTTC | CASSESLYNEQFF | TRBV10-1 | . | 13 | TRBJ2-1 | .
TGTGCCAGTAGTACGGGGGGCCTCTTAACTGAAGCTTTCTTT | CASSTGGLLTEAFF | TRBV19 | . | 14 | TRBJ1-1 | .
TGTGCCAGCAGTGCCCAGGGAACTGGTGGAAACACCATATATTTT | CASSAQGTGGNTIYF | TRBV27 | . | 15 | TRBJ1-3 | .
TGTGCCAGCAGCTCCTTTTCCGGTTACAATGAGCAGTTCTTC | CASSSFSGYNEQFF | TRBV11-3 | . | 14 | TRBJ2-1 | .
TGTGCCAGCAGCTCCTACGTCGTACCTAGCACAGATACGCAGTATTTT | CASSSYVVPSTDTQYF | TRBV7-2 | . | 16 | TRBJ2-3 | .
TGTGCCAGCAGCTTATCGACGAGGGAGGCTTTCTTT | CASSLSTREAFF | TRBV11-3 | . | 12 | TRBJ1-1 | .
TGTGCCAGCAGTGAATATAACAGGGGCACTGAAGCTTTCTTT | CASSEYNRGTEAFF | TRBV25-1 | . | 14 | TRBJ1-1 | TRBD1
TGTGCTAGTGGTTTGCGGCTAGCGGGAGAGGGCGGGGAGCTGTTTTTT | CASGLRLAGEGGELFF | TRBV12-5 | . | 16 | TRBJ2-2 | TRBD2
TGTGCCACCAGCAGAGATTGGAGCGGAGGGCGCGGCTATGGCTACACCTTC | CATSRDWSGGRGYGYTF | TRBV15 | . | 17 | TRBJ1-2 | .
TGTGCCAGCAGCCAGACTAGCGGGGCGAGGGAGACCCAGTACTTC | CASSQTSGARETQYF | TRBV5-4 | . | 15 | TRBJ2-5 | TRBD2
TGTGCCAGCAGCTTGTTGCCCCGGGGGTCGGAGACCCAGTACTTC | CASSLLPRGSETQYF | TRBV5-4 | . | 15 | TRBJ2-5 | .
TGTGCCAGCAGCCAACTCCGACAGGGTGAAGCTTTCTTT | CASSQLRQGEAFF | TRBV6-5 | . | 13 | TRBJ1-1 | TRBD1
TGTGCCAGCAGCTTAGGGGCAGCGGGTCGGGATTTGGAGACCCAGTACTTC | CASSLGAAGRDLETQYF | TRBV11-2 | few | 17 | TRBJ2-5 | .
TGTGCCAGCAGCCCGACCCCGGGGGTGGCAGATACGCAGTATTTT | CASSPTPGVADTQYF | TRBV7-9 | . | 15 | TRBJ2-3 | .
TGCGCCAGCAGCCTGAGGACTAGCCCTAACAATGAGCAGTTCTTC | CASSLRTSPNNEQFF | TRBV5-1 | once | 15 | TRBJ2-1 | TRBD2
TGTGCCTGGAGCCAGCAGGATGAAAAACTGTTTTTT | CAWSQQDEKLFF | TRBV30 | . | 12 | TRBJ1-4 | .
TGCGCCAGCAGCGCGGGAGGTGGCGATTACCGGGAGCTGTTTTTT | CASSAGGGDYRELFF | TRBV5-1 | . | 15 | TRBJ2-2 | TRBD2
TGTGCCAGCAGCCTGGGACAGTTTCATGAAGCTTTCTTT | CASSLGQFHEAFF | TRBV7-9 | . | 13 | TRBJ1-1 | TRBD1
TGTGCCAGTAGGGGGCTATTTGAAGCTTTCTTT | CASRGLFEAFF | TRBV19 | few | 11 | TRBJ1-1 | .
TGCGCCAGCAGTGAGTCGGGGCAGGGTGGAAACACCATATATTTT | CASSESGQGGNTIYF | TRBV10-2 | . | 15 | TRBJ1-3 | .
TGTGCCAGCAGCTCCAGGGAGGGCAGTCTATATAGCAATCAGCCCCAGCATTTT | CASSSREGSLYSNQPQHF | TRBV21-1 | . | 18 | TRBJ1-5 | .
TGTGCCAGCAGTTACCCGGGAACAACGACTAGCGGCTTTGCGGATGAGCAGTTCTTC | CASSYPGTTTSGFADEQFF | TRBV6-2/TRBV6-3 | . | 19 | TRBJ2-1 | TRBD2
TGTGCCAGCAGCGCATACCCAGGCAACATTCAGTACTTC | CASSAYPGNIQYF | TRBV9 | . | 13 | TRBJ2-4 | .
TGTGCCACCAGTGACCCGAACAGGGGGGGAACTGGGGCCAACGTCCTGACTTTC | CATSDPNRGGTGANVLTF | TRBV24-1 | . | 18 | TRBJ2-6 | .
TGTGCCAGCAGCTTGCAACACAATATGGCTGAAGCTTTCTTT | CASSLQHNMAEAFF | TRBV5-6 | . | 14 | TRBJ1-1 | .
TGTGCCAGTAGTATTGCGGGACTACGCATGAACACTGAAGCTTTCTTT | CASSIAGLRMNTEAFF | TRBV19 | . | 16 | TRBJ1-1 | .
TGCAGCGTCCCGGGGATCCGCACAGATACGCAGTATTTT | CSVPGIRTDTQYF | TRBV29-1 | once | 13 | TRBJ2-3 | .
TGCGCCAGCAGCTACGACATGGGAAACACCATATATTTT | CASSYDMGNTIYF | TRBV4-3 | . | 13 | TRBJ1-3 | .
TGTGCCAGTAGTATGCTCCGGGGCAGGGGAGCTTTCTTT | CASSMLRGRGAFF | TRBV19 | . | 13 | TRBJ1-1 | .
TGTGCCAGCAGCGGAAGTGGAGGGATCTATGGCTACACCTTC | CASSGSGGIYGYTF | TRBV5-6 | . | 14 | TRBJ1-2 | .
TGCGCCAGCAGCTTGGAACTGGACAGGGATGGCTACACCTTC | CASSLELDRDGYTF | TRBV5-1 | . | 14 | TRBJ1-2 | TRBD1
TGTGCCAGCAGCATCGGACAGGGAAACACTGAAGCTTTCTTT | CASSIGQGNTEAFF | TRBV7-2 | . | 14 | TRBJ1-1 | TRBD1
TGTGCCAGCAGCTTAGAGGGACAGAGCAATCAGCCCCAGCATTTT | CASSLEGQSNQPQHF | TRBV7-2 | . | 15 | TRBJ1-5 | TRBD1
TGTGCCAGCAGCTTAGCCGGCACCGGGGAGCTGTTTTTT | CASSLAGTGELFF | TRBV7-9 | few | 13 | TRBJ2-2 | .
TGTGCCACCTTAGACAGGGGGCGCATCGGTGGCTACACCTTC | CATLDRGRIGGYTF | TRBV19 | . | 14 | TRBJ1-2 | TRBD1
TGTGCCAGCAGCTTGGGACTAGCGGGACCTCGCACAGATACGCAGTATTTT | CASSLGLAGPRTDTQYF | TRBV5-6 | . | 17 | TRBJ2-3 | TRBD2
TGTGCCAGCAGCTCAGGCACAGATACGCAGTATTTT | CASSSGTDTQYF | TRBV5-6 | . | 12 | TRBJ2-3 | .
TGCGCCAGCAGCTTGGCTAAAGCGGGAGGTCTCCAAGAGACCCAGTACTTC | CASSLAKAGGLQETQYF | TRBV5-1 | . | 17 | TRBJ2-5 | TRBD2
TGCGCCAGCAGCCCCCGATCGGGGGAGGGCACTGAAGCTTTCTTT | CASSPRSGEGTEAFF | TRBV5-1 | . | 15 | TRBJ1-1 | .
TGTGCCAGCAGCCAAGCCGCTCCCACAACAGGGGGGGATGGCTACACCTTC | CASSQAAPTTGGDGYTF | TRBV3-1/TRBV3-2 | . | 17 | TRBJ1-2 | TRBD1
TGTGCCAGCAGTTTAATGCGTTGGGCAAACAATGAGCAGTTCTTC | CASSLMRWANNEQFF | TRBV27 | . | 15 | TRBJ2-1 | .
TGTGCCAGCAGCCCGCTAAGGCTAGCTCTGACCCAGTACTTC | CASSPLRLALTQYF | TRBV7-9 | . | 14 | TRBJ2-5 | .
TGTGCCAGCAGTTACTCGAGGAGAAACTATGGCTACACCTTC | CASSYSRRNYGYTF | TRBV6-2/TRBV6-3 | . | 14 | TRBJ1-2 | .
TGTGCCAGCAGCTTAGGAACAGGGGTGACCCAGTACTTC | CASSLGTGVTQYF | TRBV7-7 | once | 13 | TRBJ2-5 | TRBD1
TGCGCCACCCGGCTAACAGGGGGCTATGGCTACACCTTC | CATRLTGGYGYTF | TRBV5-1 | . | 13 | TRBJ1-2 | TRBD1